Listed below are T cell receptor beta chains from one sample, sequenced in a study of identical twins. MiXCR, run by TCRdb on the 5' RACE reads, gives a single entry per CDR3 protein. The sample gives under 900,000 distinct CDR3 sequences, around a sixth of which show up once; around 12% is in the top ten. The sample also formed part of further work on T cells expressing NK-cell markers.

Sample: PBMCs. These receptors originate from a woman between 18 and 29 years old in good health. CDR3s include the opening cysteine and the closing phenylalanine or tryptophan. A D gene is named only where the DNA matches it firmly. Size is omitted from some rows. Given values are once, few, many or a class for expanded clones.

V gene: TRBV5-1
J gene: TRBJ1-1
clone size: NA
D gene: NA
CDR3 DNA: TGCGCCAGCAGCCTAGGGGACCACAACACTGAAGCTTTCTTT
CDR3 protein: CASSLGDHNTEAFF

V gene: TRBV29-1
J gene: TRBJ2-1
clone size: NA
D gene: NA
CDR3 DNA: TGCAGCGTACCGCCGGGCCACCCCAGCTACAATGAGCAGTTCTTC
CDR3 protein: CSVPPGHPSYNEQFF

V gene: TRBV12-3/TRBV12-4
J gene: TRBJ2-4
clone size: NA
D gene: NA
CDR3 DNA: TGTGCCAGCAGCCAGAGACTTTTTCAGTACTTC
CDR3 protein: CASSQRLFQYF

V gene: TRBV6-5
J gene: TRBJ2-2
clone size: NA
D gene: TRBD1
CDR3 DNA: TGTGCCAGCAGTTATGTCGGGGCAGGGGGGAACACCGGGGAGCTGTTTTTT
CDR3 protein: CASSYVGAGGNTGELFF

V gene: TRBV29-1
J gene: TRBJ2-5
clone size: NA
D gene: NA
CDR3 DNA: TGCAGCGTTGAGCGGGCAGATGAGACCCAGTACTTC
CDR3 protein: CSVERADETQYF

V gene: TRBV12-3/TRBV12-4
J gene: TRBJ2-5
clone size: NA
D gene: TRBD1
CDR3 DNA: TGTGCCAGCGGGACAGGTTGGGAGACCCAGTACTTC
CDR3 protein: CASGTGWETQYF

V gene: TRBV6-1
J gene: TRBJ1-6
clone size: NA
D gene: NA
CDR3 DNA: TGTGCCAGCAGTGAGACTCCGAAATCACCCCTCCACTTT
CDR3 protein: CASSETPKSPLHF

V gene: TRBV12-3/TRBV12-4
J gene: TRBJ2-7
clone size: few
D gene: NA
CDR3 DNA: TGTGCCAGCAGCGGGGGAGGCAGGTTGACCTACGAGCAGTACTTC
CDR3 protein: CASSGGGRLTYEQYF

V gene: TRBV4-3
J gene: TRBJ2-7
clone size: NA
D gene: TRBD2
CDR3 DNA: TGCGCCAGCAGCCAAGGCTTAGCGGGTCATAACGAGCAGTACTTC
CDR3 protein: CASSQGLAGHNEQYF

V gene: TRBV6-5
J gene: TRBJ2-7
clone size: many
D gene: TRBD2
CDR3 DNA: TGTGCCAGCAGTTCCGCAGCGGGAGGGCCGGACGAGCAGTACTTC
CDR3 protein: CASSSAAGGPDEQYF

V gene: TRBV12-3/TRBV12-4
J gene: TRBJ2-7
clone size: NA
D gene: NA
CDR3 DNA: TGTGCCAGCAGTTTCCAGAGTTCCGAGCAGTACTTC
CDR3 protein: CASSFQSSEQYF

V gene: TRBV7-9
J gene: TRBJ2-2
clone size: NA
D gene: NA
CDR3 DNA: TGTGCCAGCAGCCCCCACGGGGACACCTTGGAGACCGGGGAGCTGTTTTTT
CDR3 protein: CASSPHGDTLETGELFF

V gene: TRBV20-1
J gene: TRBJ1-5
clone size: NA
D gene: NA
CDR3 DNA: TGCAGTGTAAAACGGTGGGGGCAGCCCCAGCATTTT
CDR3 protein: CSVKRWGQPQHF

V gene: TRBV6-5
J gene: TRBJ2-2
clone size: NA
D gene: TRBD1
CDR3 DNA: TGTGCCAGCAGTTACTCCTACAGGGGGCAAGCGAACACCGGGGAGCTGTTTTTT
CDR3 protein: CASSYSYRGQANTGELFF

V gene: TRBV12-3/TRBV12-4
J gene: TRBJ2-6
clone size: few
D gene: TRBD1
CDR3 DNA: TGTGCCAGCAGTTACGTCGGGACAGGCCTCTCTGGGGCCAACGTCCTGACTTTC
CDR3 protein: CASSYVGTGLSGANVLTF

V gene: TRBV6-5
J gene: TRBJ2-1
clone size: few
D gene: NA
CDR3 DNA: TGTGCCAGCAGTTACCCGGACAGAAAGCAGTTCTTC
CDR3 protein: CASSYPDRKQFF

V gene: TRBV6-1
J gene: TRBJ2-7
clone size: NA
D gene: TRBD1
CDR3 DNA: TGTGCCAGCAGTGAAATGGGGACAGGGGGCTCCTACGAGCAGTACTTC
CDR3 protein: CASSEMGTGGSYEQYF

V gene: TRBV20-1
J gene: TRBJ2-1
clone size: few
D gene: NA
CDR3 DNA: TGCAGTGCCGCCTGGCGTAGTAATGAGCAGTTCTTC
CDR3 protein: CSAAWRSNEQFF

V gene: TRBV27
J gene: TRBJ2-6
clone size: few
D gene: TRBD1
CDR3 DNA: TGTGCCAGCAGGTTTACAGGGGGCTCTGGGGCCAACGTCCTGACTTTC
CDR3 protein: CASRFTGGSGANVLTF

V gene: TRBV28
J gene: TRBJ2-7
clone size: NA
D gene: NA
CDR3 DNA: TGTGCCAGCCGAATGGTCCCCTACGAGCAGTACTTC
CDR3 protein: CASRMVPYEQYF

V gene: TRBV7-9
J gene: TRBJ1-1
clone size: NA
D gene: TRBD1
CDR3 DNA: TGTGCCAGCAGCTCATCACAGGGGGCGAACACTGAAGCTTTCTTT
CDR3 protein: CASSSSQGANTEAFF

V gene: TRBV7-2
J gene: TRBJ2-3
clone size: NA
D gene: NA
CDR3 DNA: TGTGCCAGCAGCTTCCTTGGCAGTTCGGGAGCAGATACGCAGTATTTT
CDR3 protein: CASSFLGSSGADTQYF

V gene: TRBV14
J gene: TRBJ2-5
clone size: NA
D gene: NA
CDR3 DNA: TGTGCCAGCAGCCAAGAGAATCAAGAGACCCAGTACTTC
CDR3 protein: CASSQENQETQYF

V gene: TRBV20-1
J gene: TRBJ2-5
clone size: few
D gene: TRBD2
CDR3 DNA: TGCAGTGCTAGAGAATTGGGGGTTCTAGCGGGGCCTCAAGAGACCCAGTACTTC
CDR3 protein: CSARELGVLAGPQETQYF

V gene: TRBV20-1
J gene: TRBJ1-5
clone size: few
D gene: NA
CDR3 DNA: TGCAGTGCTAGTGCCCAGAATCAGCCCCAGCATTTT
CDR3 protein: CSASAQNQPQHF

V gene: TRBV10-3
J gene: TRBJ2-1
clone size: few
D gene: NA
CDR3 DNA: TGTGCCATCAAGTCAGCGGGTGACTCCTACAATGAGCAGTTCTTC
CDR3 protein: CAIKSAGDSYNEQFF

V gene: TRBV6-1
J gene: TRBJ2-5
clone size: NA
D gene: NA
CDR3 DNA: TGTGCCAGCAGTGAAGGACAGATCCAAGAGACCCAGTACTTC
CDR3 protein: CASSEGQIQETQYF

V gene: TRBV29-1
J gene: TRBJ1-2
clone size: few
D gene: NA
CDR3 DNA: TGCAGCGCTGAGGAGCAGGGAAATGGCTACACCTTC
CDR3 protein: CSAEEQGNGYTF

V gene: TRBV7-9
J gene: TRBJ2-7
clone size: NA
D gene: NA
CDR3 DNA: TGTGCCAGCACCACATCAGGGTACCGCGAGCAGTACTTC
CDR3 protein: CASTTSGYREQYF

V gene: TRBV6-6
J gene: TRBJ1-5
clone size: few
D gene: TRBD1
CDR3 DNA: TGTGCCAGCAGGGACAGGAACGACTTAACCCAGCATTTT
CDR3 protein: CASRDRNDLTQHF

V gene: TRBV29-1
J gene: TRBJ2-7
clone size: NA
D gene: NA
CDR3 DNA: TGCAGCGTTGAATGGGCTTACGAGCAGTACTTC
CDR3 protein: CSVEWAYEQYF

V gene: TRBV12-5
J gene: TRBJ2-2
clone size: few
D gene: NA
CDR3 DNA: TGTGCTAGTGGCCCCCGGGGTCCGAACACCGGGGAGCTGTTTTTT
CDR3 protein: CASGPRGPNTGELFF

V gene: TRBV7-2
J gene: TRBJ2-3
clone size: few
D gene: TRBD2
CDR3 DNA: TGTGCCAGCAGCTTTCGACTAGCGGGATTAGATACGCAGTATTTT
CDR3 protein: CASSFRLAGLDTQYF

V gene: TRBV30
J gene: TRBJ2-3
clone size: NA
D gene: TRBD1
CDR3 DNA: TGTGCCTGGAAGGAGTGGGGACAGGGTGAATCGGATACGCAGTATTTT
CDR3 protein: CAWKEWGQGESDTQYF

V gene: TRBV27
J gene: TRBJ2-5
clone size: NA
D gene: NA
CDR3 DNA: TGTGCCAGCAGTTGGCTACAGGGCTCTCGAGAGACCCAGTACTTC
CDR3 protein: CASSWLQGSRETQYF

V gene: TRBV15
J gene: TRBJ2-7
clone size: NA
D gene: NA
CDR3 DNA: TGTGCCACCAGCAGGGACAGCTCCTACGAGCAGTACTTC
CDR3 protein: CATSRDSSYEQYF

V gene: TRBV29-1
J gene: TRBJ1-2
clone size: NA
D gene: NA
CDR3 DNA: TGCAGCGTTGGAGAGGGGAGTATCTATGGCTACACCTTC
CDR3 protein: CSVGEGSIYGYTF

V gene: TRBV14
J gene: TRBJ2-3
clone size: many
D gene: NA
CDR3 DNA: TGTGCCAGCAGCCAAGGCTCCACAGATACGCAGTATTTT
CDR3 protein: CASSQGSTDTQYF

V gene: TRBV6-5
J gene: TRBJ1-1
clone size: NA
D gene: NA
CDR3 DNA: TGTGCCACCAGTAAGGTCCACACTGAAGCTTTCTTT
CDR3 protein: CATSKVHTEAFF

V gene: TRBV5-1
J gene: TRBJ2-7
clone size: few
D gene: NA
CDR3 DNA: TGCGCCAGCAGCACAGGACACTGGGGGTCCTACGAGCAGTACTTC
CDR3 protein: CASSTGHWGSYEQYF